This T cell receptor (beta chain) was documented in a study of T-cell memory formation after mild COVID-19. Whole-study findings and limits: Among contracting clones, CD4+ were mainly CM/EM and CD8+ enriched in EMRA. Memory from before infection featured some responding clones, which suggests cross-reactive memory joined.

5'RACE primed at constant segments yielded TCR alpha and TCR beta cDNA libraries bearing sample barcodes and UMIs. TCRdb recomputed calls from the 5' RACE reads with MiXCR, one row per CDR3 protein. The sample holds 35,000 to 45,000 distinct CDR3 sequences, about 6.3% seen once. In this sample, this clonotype turned up many times. Its antigen is still unknown. Sequencing was done on a sample of PBMCs or a T cell subset sorted from them (not recorded which). The clonotype was recovered from an adult who had mild COVID-19 (a few samples of this study predate the infection). Cell type and time point are not known.

Here the CDR3 reads CSATRDFTKSSYNEQFF. CDR3 in DNA: TGCAGTGCTACCCGGGACTTCACCAAAAGCTCCTACAATGAGCAGTTCTTC. The chain uses TRBV20-1 and TRBJ2-1, with D possibly TRBD2 on 6 matching bases. Trimming stripped 4 bases from V and 0 bases from J, with 19 bases between. The germline gives CDR1 DFQATT, CDR2 SNEGSKA (reference sequence). CDR3 length: 17 amino acids.